This passage covers 13 T cell receptor beta chains from one sample sequenced in a study of CD8+ T cells in alopecia areata (dated by TCRdb to 2016 to 2019). The sample's time point label is to be understood as: about 25 weeks on oral tofacitinib. The sample's treatment or condition label, in plain terms: oral pan-JAK inhibitor, 5-10 mg twice daily. The library was produced with the immunoSEQ multiplex PCR assay. RNA was extracted from all samples and reverse transcribed into cDNA, which served as template for TCR sequencing. Held by TCRdb, this immuneACCESS table contains in-frame sequences only and omits some clones. Under half of the omission traces to an unresolved V gene where checked; the cause of the rest is unknown. The sample table lists approximately 110,000 clones, about 60% of them with a count of one. In total, the top ten clones hold more than 10% of the sample. The sample was CD8+ T cells sorted from blood, taken at week 24, from a patient treated with tofacitinib. Receptors originate from a human donor with alopecia areata.

This clone has only a few counts. This rearrangement joins TRBV10-3 to TRBJ2-7, with 8 bases that match TRBD1. The germline CDR1 and CDR2 sequences are ENHRY and SYGVKD. After removal of 3 bases from V and 0 bases from J, the junction contained 1 base not matched to a gene. This CDR3 is 14 amino acids long. CDR3 residues: CAISEQGGSYEQYF. CDR3 nucleotides: TGTGCCATCAGTGAACAGGGGGGCTCCTACGAGCAGTACTTC.

The chain is built from TRBV7-8 and TRBJ1-6; no reliable D call. This CDR3 contains 13 residues. V was pared by 5 bases and J by 7 bases, with 9 bases between. The germline gives CDR1 SGHVS, CDR2 FQNEAQ. The CDR3 DNA sequence: TGTGCCAGCAGCGGGATGAAGAATTCACCCCTCCACTTT. It encodes CASSGMKNSPLHF.

This clone was seen a single time. This sequence joins TRBV27 and TRBJ1-6, with 10 bases lining up with TRBD1. The germline CDR1 and CDR2 sequences are MNHEY and SMNVEV (reference sequence). Germline trimming cut 3 bases from V and 9 bases from J; bases unmatched to any gene: 8. This CDR3 is built from 16 residues. For the CDR3, the DNA is TGTGCCAGCAGTTTGGTGCTCGGGACAGGGGTTTCACCCCTCCACTTT. Its translation is CASSLVLGTGVSPLHF.

For the CDR3, the DNA is TGTGCCAGCACTCGGAGTAGCGGCACAGATACGCAGTATTTT. Encoded protein: CASTRSSGTDTQYF. The chain carries TRBV9 and TRBJ2-3; D is perhaps TRBD2 (5 bases). V was shortened by 6 bases and J by 1 base, with 12 bases between the two germline ends. CDR3 length: 14 amino acids. Germline lookup yields CDR1 SGDLS and CDR2 YYNGEE.

This rearrangement joins TRBV9 to TRBJ1-1; D is undetermined. The germline V gene encodes CDR1 SGDLS and CDR2 YYNGEE. Trimming took off 4 bases at V and 3 bases at J, with 13 bases between the two ends. The CDR3 loop spans 14 amino acids. The CDR3 DNA is TGTGCCAGCAGCCCCGCGGATGCTGACACTGAAGCTTTCTTT. This codes for CASSPADADTEAFF.

This clone was counted between two and nine times. The chain is built from TRBV13 and TRBJ2-5; 10 bases map to TRBD2. V lost 4 bases, J lost 2 bases, and 7 bases stayed unmatched. CDR1 is PRHDT, CDR2 FYEKMQ, per germline (reference sequence). The CDR3 extends over 16 amino acids. CDR3 residues: CASSSPGLASQETQYF. For the CDR3, the DNA is TGTGCCAGCAGCTCTCCGGGACTAGCGAGTCAAGAGACCCAGTACTTC. The entire variable domain, with the rest obtained from reference TRBV13 and TRBJ2-5, is as follows: AAGVIQSPRHLIKEKRETATLKCYPIPRHDTVYWYQQGPGQDPQFLISFYEKMQSDKGSIPDRFSAQQFSDYHSELNMSSLELGDSALYFCASSSPGLASQETQYFGPGTRLLVL.

This clone showed up just once. The chain employs TRBV7-9 and TRBJ1-2; a possible D gene is TRBD1 (5 bases). CDR1 is SEHNR, CDR2 FQNEAQ, per germline (reference sequence). The ends were cut back, 5 bases at V and 4 bases at J, with 20 bases in the middle. This CDR3 has 16 amino acids. The CDR3 coding sequence is TGTGCCAGCAGCCATATCGACAGAGCTCAAATCTATGGCTACACCTTC. Encoded protein: CASSHIDRAQIYGYTF. Full variable domain (remainder filled in from reference TRBV7-9 and TRBJ1-2): DTGVSQNPRHKITKRGQNVTFRCDPISEHNRLYWYRQTLGQGPEFLTYFQNEAQLEKSRLLSDRFSAERPKGSFSTLEIQRTEQGDSAMYLCASSHIDRAQIYGYTFGSGTRLTVV.

The rearrangement links TRBV4-1 to TRBJ1-2; perhaps TRBD1 as D (5 bases). Germline lookup yields CDR1 MGHRA and CDR2 YSYEKL. Trimming cost V 0 bases and J 4 bases, with 9 bases left between them. This CDR3 is built from 14 residues. In nucleotides, the CDR3 is TGCGCCAGCAGCCAAGAGCAAGGGGTCTATGGCTACACCTTC. Protein: CASSQEQGVYGYTF.

The chain uses TRBV29-1 and TRBJ2-1; D gene unclear. Trimming removed 4 bases at V and 5 bases at J, with 9 bases between. This CDR3 has 12 residues. Germline V gives CDR1 SQVTM, CDR2 ANQGSEA. This CDR3 reads CSVVGWDNEQFF. As DNA, the CDR3 is TGCAGCGTTGTAGGATGGGACAATGAGCAGTTCTTC.

The chain links TRBV6-5 to TRBJ1-6; D remains unclear. Between the trimmed V and J ends, which lost 10 bases and 2 bases, there was a span of 9 bases. The CDR3 runs to 13 residues. Germline loops: CDR1 MNHEY, CDR2 SVGAGI. CDR3 protein: CAIQRAYNSPLHF. In DNA, the CDR3 is TGTGCCATACAACGGGCCTATAATTCACCCCTCCACTTT.

The chain uses TRBV9 and TRBJ2-1; D possibly corresponds to TRBD2 (6 bases). V was pared by 4 bases and J by 9 bases, with 17 bases between. The CDR3 spans 14 residues. Germline V gene data show CDR1 as SGDLS and CDR2 as YYNGEE. This CDR3 is CASSRVAGYGEQFF. CDR3 DNA sequence: TGTGCCAGCAGCAGGGTGGCGGGGTATGGTGAGCAGTTCTTC.

This clone was observed a few times. The genes are TRBV4-2 and TRBJ1-1; D is uncertain. This CDR3 comprises 14 residues. Trimming pared 5 bases from V and 6 bases from J, leaving 16 bases between. Germline CDR1 and CDR2: LGHNA and YNFKEQ. CDR3 sequence (DNA): TGTGCCAGCAGCTCCGTGGATGCGGGAGCTGAAGCTTTCTTT. Translation: CASSSVDAGAEAFF.

J is TRBJ2-3 and V is TRBV6-4; TRBD2 aligns across 9 bases. The germline CDR1 and CDR2 sequences are MRHNA and SNTAGT. V gave up 5 bases and J gave up 2 bases; unmatched junction bases: 2. This CDR3 region has 14 residues. CDR3 nucleotides: TGTGCCAGCAGTCCTAGCGGGGACACAGATACGCAGTATTTT. Its protein product is CASSPSGDTDTQYF.